This T cell receptor beta chain was found in a study of cytomegalovirus exposure and HLA in healthy donors. CDR1 and CDR2 (germline): SNHLY, FYNNEI. V shed 6 bases and J 4 bases; nucleotides not matched to a gene: 4. There are 13 residues in the CDR3. The PCR employed 60 Vbeta primers together with 13 Jbeta primers. As processed by the authors: As a later analysis found, there were approximately 80 million unique TCR beta chains, of which some 10 million were shared. Profiled with immunoSEQ multiplex PCR; TCRdb holds only in-frame clones, not every one. V, J and clone size derive from that table, while D and trimming were established from the DNA sequence. The repertoire holds about 78,000 clones, with 72% as singletons.

The sequence derives from a middle-aged woman in good health and CMV-seropositive. Sequenced input: PBMCs. The rearrangement joins TRBV2 to TRBJ1-2, with 8 bases that match TRBD1. This CDR3 is CASSATGGYGYTF. CDR3 nucleotide sequence: TGTGCCAGCAGCGCTACAGGGGGCTATGGCTACACCTTC. Full variable domain (rest looked up from reference TRBV2 and TRBJ1-2): EPEVTQTPSHQVTQMGQEVILRCVPISNHLYFYWYRQILGQKVEFLVSFYNNEISEKSEIFDDQFSVERPDGSNFTLKIRSTKLEDSAMYFCASSATGGYGYTFGSGTRLTVV.